The rows below give T cell receptor beta chains drawn from one sample of a study of cytomegalovirus exposure and HLA in healthy donors. Some clones are missing from TCRdb's copy, which holds only in-frame ones; the method was immunoSEQ multiplex PCR. The sample shows about 140,000 clones, around three quarters of them seen only once. Sequencing was performed on PBMCs. The receptor set was obtained from a middle-aged man in good health and CMV-seropositive. Each CDR3 is given with its conserved first and last residue. A D gene is named only where the DNA matches it firmly. Clone size is not always given. Where it is, it says once, few, many or a class for expanded clones.

D	size	J	V	CDR3	DNA
TRBD2	NA	TRBJ2-7	TRBV5-4	CASSLDLGAPGGKRSYEQYF	TGTGCCAGCAGCTTGGATCTCGGGGCTCCCGGGGGGAAGAGAAGCTACGAGCAGTACTTC
NA	NA	TRBJ1-1	TRBV18	CASSSGLGAGNTEAFF	TGTGCCAGCTCATCGGGTTTGGGGGCGGGCAACACTGAAGCTTTCTTT
NA	NA	TRBJ1-4	TRBV25-1	CASSELGAATNEKLFF	TGTGCCAGCAGTGAGTTAGGGGCCGCCACTAATGAAAAACTGTTTTTT
NA	once	TRBJ2-3	TRBV9	CASSVATRVMDTQYF	TGTGCCAGCAGCGTAGCTACGCGAGTAATGGATACGCAGTATTTT
NA	NA	TRBJ1-5	TRBV4-1	CASSQHSNQPQHF	TGCGCCAGCAGCCAACATAGCAATCAGCCCCAGCATTTT
NA	NA	TRBJ1-1	TRBV7-9	CSSSLMGAEAFF	TGTTCCAGCAGCCTCATGGGAGCTGAAGCTTTCTTT
NA	NA	TRBJ1-6	TRBV6-4	CASSEGGDNSPLHF	TGTGCCAGCAGTGAGGGCGGGGATAATTCACCCCTCCACTTT
NA	NA	TRBJ2-7	TRBV4-3	CASSPRWGQYEQYF	TGCGCCAGCAGCCCAAGATGGGGCCAGTACGAGCAGTACTTC
NA	NA	TRBJ2-1	TRBV2	CASSGMSGWRGDEQFF	TGTGCCAGCAGTGGTATGTCGGGCTGGAGGGGCGATGAGCAGTTCTTC
TRBD2	NA	TRBJ2-7	TRBV19	CASSIARSGRPYEQYF	TGTGCCAGTAGTATAGCACGTAGCGGGAGACCCTACGAGCAGTACTTC
NA	NA	TRBJ1-5	TRBV6-5	CASSPRTAPNQPQHF	TGTGCCAGCAGTCCCAGGACAGCCCCTAATCAGCCCCAGCATTTT
NA	NA	TRBJ1-5	TRBV5-1	CASSSGQGQPQHF	TGCGCCAGCAGCTCCGGGCAGGGGCAGCCCCAGCATTTT
TRBD2	NA	TRBJ2-1	TRBV4-2	CASSQEAGGTYNEQFF	TGTGCCAGCAGCCAAGAAGCGGGGGGAACCTACAATGAGCAGTTCTTC
NA	NA	TRBJ1-5	TRBV5-1	CASSLGPLGGGNQPQHF	TGCGCCAGCAGCCTGGGTCCTCTGGGAGGGGGCAATCAGCCCCAGCATTTT
TRBD1	once	TRBJ1-2	TRBV2	CASSEFFSGTARGYTF	TGTGCCAGCAGTGAATTTTTTAGTGGGACAGCGCGAGGCTACACCTTC
TRBD2	once	TRBJ2-1	TRBV7-8	CASSSLAGGQFF	TGTGCCAGCAGCTCCCTAGCGGGGGGGCAGTTCTTC
TRBD2	NA	TRBJ2-1	TRBV4-3	CASSQDSTSGYNEQFF	TGCGCCAGCAGCCAAGACTCGACTAGCGGCTACAATGAGCAGTTCTTC
TRBD1	NA	TRBJ1-2	TRBV19	CASTPGQGAGGYTF	TGTGCCAGTACCCCGGGACAGGGGGCAGGAGGCTACACCTTC